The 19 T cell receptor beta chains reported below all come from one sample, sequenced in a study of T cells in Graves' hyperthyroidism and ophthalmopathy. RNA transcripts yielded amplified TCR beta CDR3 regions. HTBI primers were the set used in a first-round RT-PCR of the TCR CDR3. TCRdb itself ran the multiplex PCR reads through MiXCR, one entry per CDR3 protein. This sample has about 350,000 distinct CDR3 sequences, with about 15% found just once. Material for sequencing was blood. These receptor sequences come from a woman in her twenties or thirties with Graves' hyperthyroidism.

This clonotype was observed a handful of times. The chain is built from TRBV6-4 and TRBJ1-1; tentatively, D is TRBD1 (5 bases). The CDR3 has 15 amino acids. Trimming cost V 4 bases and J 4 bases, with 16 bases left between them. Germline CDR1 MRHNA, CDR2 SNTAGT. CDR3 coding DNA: TGTGCCAGCAGTGCTCAGGGTGGGGTAGGCACTGAAGCTTTCTTT. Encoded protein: CASSAQGGVGTEAFF.

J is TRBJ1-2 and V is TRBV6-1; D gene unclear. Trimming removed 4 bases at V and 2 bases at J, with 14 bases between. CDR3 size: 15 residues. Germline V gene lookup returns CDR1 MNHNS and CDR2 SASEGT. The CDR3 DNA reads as TGTGCCAGCAGTGTGGCAACACGGACCAACTATGGCTACACCTTC. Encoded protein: CASSVATRTNYGYTF.

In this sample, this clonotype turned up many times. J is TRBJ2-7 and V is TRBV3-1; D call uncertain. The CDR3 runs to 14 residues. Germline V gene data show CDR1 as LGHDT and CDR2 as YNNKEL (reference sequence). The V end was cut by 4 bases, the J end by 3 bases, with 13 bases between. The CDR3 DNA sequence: TGTGCCAGCAGCCCCAGCCTACAGAGCTACGAGCAGTACTTC. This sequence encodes CASSPSLQSYEQYF.

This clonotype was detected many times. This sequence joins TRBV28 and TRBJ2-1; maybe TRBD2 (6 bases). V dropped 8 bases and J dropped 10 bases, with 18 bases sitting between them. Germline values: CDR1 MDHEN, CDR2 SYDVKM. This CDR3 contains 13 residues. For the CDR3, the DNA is TGTGCCAGCGGGGGTTACTTACGGGGGGAGCAGTTCTTC. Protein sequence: CASGGYLRGEQFF. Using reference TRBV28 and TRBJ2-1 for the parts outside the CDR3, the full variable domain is DVKVTQSSRYLVKRTGEKVFLECVQDMDHENMFWYRQDPGLGLRLIYFSYDVKMKEKGDIPEGYSVSREKKERFSLILESASTNQTSMYLCASGGYLRGEQFFGPGTRLTVL.

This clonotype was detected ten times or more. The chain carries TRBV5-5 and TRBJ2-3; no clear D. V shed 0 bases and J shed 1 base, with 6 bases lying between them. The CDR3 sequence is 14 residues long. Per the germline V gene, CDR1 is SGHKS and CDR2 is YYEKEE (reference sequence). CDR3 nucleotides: TGTGCCAGCAGCTTGGGGCGCGGCACAGATACGCAGTATTTT. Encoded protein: CASSLGRGTDTQYF.

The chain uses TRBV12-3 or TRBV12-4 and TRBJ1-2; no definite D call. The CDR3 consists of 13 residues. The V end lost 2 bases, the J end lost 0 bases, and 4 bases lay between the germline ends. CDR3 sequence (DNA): TGTGCCAGCAGTTTAAACACTAACTATGGCTACACCTTC. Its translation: CASSLNTNYGYTF.

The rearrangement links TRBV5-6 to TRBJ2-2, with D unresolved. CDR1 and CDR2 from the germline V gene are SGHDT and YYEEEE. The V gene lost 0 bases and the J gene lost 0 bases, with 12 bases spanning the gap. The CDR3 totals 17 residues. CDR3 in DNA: TGTGCCAGCAGCTTGGGGCCCCAACAACCGAACACCGGGGAGCTGTTTTTT. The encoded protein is CASSLGPQQPNTGELFF.

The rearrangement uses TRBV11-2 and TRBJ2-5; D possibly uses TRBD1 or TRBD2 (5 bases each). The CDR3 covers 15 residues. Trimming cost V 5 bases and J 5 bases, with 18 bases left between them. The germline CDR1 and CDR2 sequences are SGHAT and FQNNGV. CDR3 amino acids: CASSAHGVEGETQYF. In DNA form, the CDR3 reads TGTGCCAGCAGCGCCCATGGAGTTGAGGGGGAGACCCAGTACTTC.

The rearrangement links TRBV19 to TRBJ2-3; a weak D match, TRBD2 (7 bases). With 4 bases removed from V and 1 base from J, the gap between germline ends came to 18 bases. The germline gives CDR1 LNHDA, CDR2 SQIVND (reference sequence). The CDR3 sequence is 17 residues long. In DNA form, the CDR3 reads TGTGCCAGTAGTACGCCGATAGGGGGGGACGGCACAGATACGCAGTATTTT. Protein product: CASSTPIGGDGTDTQYF.

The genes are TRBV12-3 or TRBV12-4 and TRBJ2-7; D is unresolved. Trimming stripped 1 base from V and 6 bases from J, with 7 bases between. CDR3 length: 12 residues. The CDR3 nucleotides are TGTGCCAGCAGTTTAGTGGGTTCCGAGCAGTACTTC. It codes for CASSLVGSEQYF.

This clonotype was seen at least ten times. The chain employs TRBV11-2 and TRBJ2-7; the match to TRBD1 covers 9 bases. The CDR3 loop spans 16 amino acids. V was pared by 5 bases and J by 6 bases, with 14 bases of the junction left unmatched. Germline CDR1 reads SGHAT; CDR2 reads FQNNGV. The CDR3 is CASSKRVGTGYSEQYF. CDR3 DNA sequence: TGTGCCAGCAGCAAACGAGTGGGGACAGGGTATTCCGAGCAGTACTTC.

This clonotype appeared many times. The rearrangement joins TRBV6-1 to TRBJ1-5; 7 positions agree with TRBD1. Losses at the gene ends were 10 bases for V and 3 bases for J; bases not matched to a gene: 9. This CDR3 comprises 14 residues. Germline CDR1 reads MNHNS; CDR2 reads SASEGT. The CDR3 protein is CATVKTGFNQPQHF. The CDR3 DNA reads TGTGCCACCGTTAAGACAGGGTTCAATCAGCCCCAGCATTTT.

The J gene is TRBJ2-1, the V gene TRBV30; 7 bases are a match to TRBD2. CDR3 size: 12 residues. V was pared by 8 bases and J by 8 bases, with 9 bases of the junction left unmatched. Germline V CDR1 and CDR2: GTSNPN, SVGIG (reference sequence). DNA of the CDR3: TGTGCCCTGGGGGGGAGTTACCATGAGCAGTTCTTC. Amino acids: CALGGSYHEQFF.

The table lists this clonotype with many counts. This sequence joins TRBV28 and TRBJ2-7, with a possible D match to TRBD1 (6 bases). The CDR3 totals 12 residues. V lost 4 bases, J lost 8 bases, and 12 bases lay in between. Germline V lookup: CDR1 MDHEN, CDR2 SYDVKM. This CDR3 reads CASSSYRDKQYF. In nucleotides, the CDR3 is TGTGCCAGCAGTTCTTACAGGGATAAGCAGTACTTC.

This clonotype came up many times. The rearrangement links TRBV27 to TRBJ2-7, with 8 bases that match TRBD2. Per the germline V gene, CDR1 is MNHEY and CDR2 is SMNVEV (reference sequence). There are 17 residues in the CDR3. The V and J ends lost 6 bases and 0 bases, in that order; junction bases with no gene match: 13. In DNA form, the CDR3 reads TGTGCCAGCAGCATTAGTCGTACCGGGACTAGCTCCTACGAGCAGTACTTC. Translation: CASSISRTGTSSYEQYF.

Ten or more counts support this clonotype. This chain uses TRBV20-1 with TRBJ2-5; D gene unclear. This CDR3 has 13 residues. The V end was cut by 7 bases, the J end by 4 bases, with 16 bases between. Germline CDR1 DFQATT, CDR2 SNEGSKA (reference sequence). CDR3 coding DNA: TGCAGTGTTAGGCAGAGTCGAGGAGAGACCCAGTACTTC. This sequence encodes CSVRQSRGETQYF.

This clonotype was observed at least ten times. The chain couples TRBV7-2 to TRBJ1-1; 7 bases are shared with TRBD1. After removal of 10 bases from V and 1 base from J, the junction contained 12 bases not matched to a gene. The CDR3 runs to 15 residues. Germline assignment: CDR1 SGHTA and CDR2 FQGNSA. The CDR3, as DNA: TGTGCCACCTTCGTAGGGGGCAATACGAACACTGAAGCTTTCTTT. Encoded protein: CATFVGGNTNTEAFF.

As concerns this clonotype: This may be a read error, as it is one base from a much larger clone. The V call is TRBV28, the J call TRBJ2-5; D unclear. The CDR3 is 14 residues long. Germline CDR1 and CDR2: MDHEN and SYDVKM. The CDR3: CVSSVPSRQETQYF. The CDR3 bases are TGTGTCAGCAGTGTCCCCTCCCGGCAAGAGACCCAGTACTTC.

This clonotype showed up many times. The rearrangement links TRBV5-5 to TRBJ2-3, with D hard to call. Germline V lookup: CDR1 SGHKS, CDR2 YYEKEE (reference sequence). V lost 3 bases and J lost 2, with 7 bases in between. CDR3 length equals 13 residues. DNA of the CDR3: TGTGCCAGCAGCTGGCTGGACACAGATACGCAGTATTTT. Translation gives CASSWLDTDTQYF.